This TCR beta chain originates from a study of T cell responses to AZD1222 COVID-19 vaccine. Looked up from germline, CDR1 is MDHEN and CDR2 is SYDVKM. J lost 6 bases, V lost 10 bases, and 12 bases had no gene match. This CDR3 spans 13 amino acids. Turning to this clone: Its cognate antigen is unknown.

Recipients boosted at about 4 weeks or about 12 weeks are pooled. This table comes from immunoSEQ multiplex PCR, and its TCRdb copy is limited to in-frame clones, with some not included. The sample consists of tens of thousands of clones, approximately 83% of them appearing once. Study-level points and caveats: It was only after the peak T cell response that any repertoires were sampled.

The clonotype was recovered from an adult who received the AZD1222 COVID-19 vaccine. This rearrangement joins TRBV28 to TRBJ2-7, with 7 nucleotides matching TRBD1. This material consisted of peripheral blood, taken 28 days after the second AZD1222 dose. CDR3 DNA: TGTGCCACCAAAGACAGGGCTACTCGCGAGCAGTACTTC. Amino acid sequence: CATKDRATREQYF.